Below are 18 T cell receptor beta chains sequenced from a single sample in a study of blood T cell repertoires in COVID-19. Libraries were prepared by immunoSEQ multiplex PCR; TCRdb keeps only in-frame clonotypes and omits some of them. This table has approximately 49,000 clones, roughly 80% appearing once. Sequencing was performed on peripheral blood. The receptors shown here come from a woman aged 60-75 years with acute or convalescent COVID-19.

This clone was seen once. This chain links TRBV5-4 with TRBJ2-4; D remains unclear. CDR3 length: 13 amino acids. V dropped 3 bases and J dropped 12 bases, with 16 bases sitting between them. Germline CDR1 reads SGHNT; CDR2 reads YYREEE (reference sequence). CDR3 in amino acids: CASSSQTTVGQYF. The CDR3 coding sequence is TGTGCCAGCAGCTCACAAACCACCGTTGGTCAGTACTTC. The full variable domain, in which reference TRBV5-4 and TRBJ2-4 provide the parts outside the CDR3, is ETGVTQSPTHLIKTRGQQVTLRCSSQSGHNTVSWYQQALGQGPQFIFQYYREEENGRGNFPPRFSGLQFPNYSSELNVNALELDDSALYLCASSSQTTVGQYFGAGTRLSVL.

DNA for the CDR3: TGTGCCAGCAGTTTAGTTGCGGGCAATGAGCAGTTCTTC. Its translation is CASSLVAGNEQFF. This rearrangement joins TRBV12-3 or TRBV12-4 to TRBJ2-1; TRBD2 might be the D (5 bases). Trimming left V 1 base short and J 6 bases short, with 7 bases between. The CDR3 spans 13 residues.

This chain uses TRBV20-1 with TRBJ1-2; D not certain. In germline, CDR1 is DFQATT, CDR2 SNEGSKA (reference sequence). The ends were cut back, 7 bases at V and 3 bases at J, with 9 bases in the middle. There are 11 residues in the CDR3. This chain's CDR3 is CSVYGDYGYTF. CDR3 DNA: TGCAGTGTCTACGGGGACTATGGCTACACCTTC.

This chain uses TRBV29-1 with TRBJ1-1; D ambiguous. Germline CDR1 is SQVTM and CDR2 is ANQGSEA. CDR3 length equals 13 residues. V lost 5 bases and J 5 bases, leaving 15 bases between the germline ends. The CDR3 bases are TGCAGCGTTTGGGCGGGTGTGAGAACTGAAGCTTTCTTT. Residues: CSVWAGVRTEAFF.

A word on this clone: The junction shows a germline mismatch at one end, possibly a read error. The J gene is TRBJ1-4, the V gene TRBV18; a weak D match, TRBD1 (6 bases). Germline CDR1 reads KGHSH; CDR2 reads LQKENI. The CDR3 runs 15 residues. The CDR3 reads CASSPPGHGNEKLFF. CDR3 DNA sequence: TGTGCCAGCTCTCCACCGGGACACGGTAATGAAAAACTGTTTTTT.

This chain connects TRBV11-2 to TRBJ2-7; the D gene is possibly TRBD2 (6 bases). The CDR3 runs 14 residues. CDR1 and CDR2 from the germline V gene are SGHAT and FQNNGV. Trimming removed 5 bases at V and 6 bases at J, with 17 bases between. The CDR3 coding sequence is TGTGCCAGCAGCGCCATGGGACTCGCCGGCGAGCAGTACTTC. This sequence encodes CASSAMGLAGEQYF.

In nucleotides, the CDR3 is TGCGCCAGGCCCGCTGGGGAGAACTATGGCTACACCTTC. Protein: CARPAGENYGYTF. The chain joins TRBV23-1 to TRBJ1-2, with unresolved D. TRBV23-1 is identified as an open reading frame with a role that is uncertain. This CDR3 is built from 13 residues. The V gene lost 9 bases and the J gene lost 2 bases, with 13 bases spanning the gap.

V gene TRBV6-5 combines with J gene TRBJ1-3; 7 positions agree with TRBD1. Germline loops: CDR1 MNHEY, CDR2 SVGAGI. The CDR3 contains 15 residues. The trim removed 6 bases at V and 2 bases at J, leaving 7 bases unmatched. CDR3 nucleotides: TGTGCCAGCAGGCCGCCAGGGGGGCCTGGAAACACCATATATTTT. It yields the protein CASRPPGGPGNTIYF.

The chain carries TRBV19 and TRBJ1-5, with D possibly TRBD1 on 5 matching bases. The V end lost 10 bases, the J end lost 3 bases, and 22 bases lay between the germline ends. There are 16 residues in the CDR3. The V gene's germline CDR1 is LNHDA and CDR2 SQIVND (reference sequence). This chain's CDR3 is CATRRAGRGANQPQHF. CDR3 nucleotides: TGTGCCACCCGGCGGGCAGGGCGCGGGGCCAATCAGCCCCAGCATTTT.

The V call is TRBV24-1, the J call TRBJ1-2; D unclear. Germline V gives CDR1 KGHDR, CDR2 SFDVKD. With 4 bases removed from V and 4 bases from J, the gap between germline ends came to 6 bases. The CDR3 is 12 amino acids. CDR3 loop: CATSDRSYGYTF. CDR3 DNA: TGTGCCACCAGTGACCGCAGCTATGGCTACACCTTC.

The rearrangement joins TRBV7-3 to TRBJ1-1; the D gene is possibly TRBD1 (5 bases). Germline CDR1 is SGHTA and CDR2 is FQGTGA. The CDR3 contains 13 residues. V dropped 6 bases and J dropped 6 bases, with 14 bases sitting between them. The CDR3 coding sequence is TGTGCCAGCAGTGAAGGGGTAAGGGCTGAAGCTTTCTTT. Its translation: CASSEGVRAEAFF.

This chain uses TRBV9 with TRBJ2-5; 14 bases match TRBD2. With 4 bases clipped from V and 5 bases from J, the junction kept 7 bases outside the gene matches. The CDR3 totals 16 residues. Germline CDR1 is SGDLS and CDR2 is YYNGEE. CDR3 DNA sequence: TGTGCCAGCAGCCCAGGGGGACTAGCGGGGGTGGAGACCCAGTACTTC. Translated: CASSPGGLAGVETQYF.

This rearrangement joins TRBV5-1 to TRBJ2-2; D perhaps matches TRBD2 (6 bases). Per the germline V gene, CDR1 is SGHRS and CDR2 is YFSETQ. Trimming removed 4 bases from V and 6 bases from J, with 16 bases in between. The CDR3 runs 15 residues. The CDR3 loop reads CASSAPGDGPGELFF. The DNA of the CDR3 is TGCGCCAGCAGCGCCCCGGGAGACGGCCCCGGGGAGCTGTTTTTT.

This chain connects TRBV6-5 to TRBJ1-1; 10 nucleotides line up with TRBD1. Losses at the gene ends were 5 bases for V and 8 bases for J; bases not matched to a gene: 8. The germline gives CDR1 MNHEY, CDR2 SVGAGI. CDR3 length equals 14 residues. The CDR3 reads CASSKTGGSVEAFF. DNA for the CDR3: TGTGCCAGCAGTAAGACAGGGGGCTCCGTGGAAGCTTTCTTT.

J is TRBJ2-7 and V is TRBV10-3; a possible D gene is TRBD2 (5 bases). Germline assignment: CDR1 ENHRY and CDR2 SYGVKD. This CDR3 has 13 amino acids. The ends were cut back, 2 bases at V and 2 bases at J, with 7 bases in the middle. Here the CDR3 reads CAISEKLAYEQYF. The DNA for the CDR3 is TGTGCCATCAGTGAGAAACTAGCCTACGAGCAGTACTTC.

CDR3 in DNA: TGCGCCAGCAGCTTGAGTCAGGGCTCCGCTGGGGCCAACGTCCTGACTTTC. This gives the protein CASSLSQGSAGANVLTF. The V gene is TRBV5-1, the J gene TRBJ2-6; the D gene is possibly TRBD1 (5 bases). This CDR3 region has 17 residues. The germline gives CDR1 SGHRS, CDR2 YFSETQ. With 1 base removed from V and 2 bases from J, the gap between germline ends came to 13 bases.

This chain joins TRBV12-3 or TRBV12-4 and TRBJ1-1; the match to TRBD1 covers 8 bases. CDR3 length: 13 residues. J gave up 5 bases and V 4 bases, and 3 bases lay outside the gene matches. The CDR3 DNA reads TGTGCCAGCAGTTCCAACAGGGGGACTGAAGCTTTCTTT. Its protein product is CASSSNRGTEAFF.

The genes are TRBV11-3 and TRBJ2-2, with 8 bases lining up with TRBD2. Germline V gene data show CDR1 as SGHNT and CDR2 as YENEEA. The CDR3 is made up of 17 amino acids. V was clipped by 1 base and J by 1 base; unmatched bases: 5. The CDR3: CASSLGRTSLNTGELFF. CDR3 nucleotide sequence: TGTGCCAGCAGCTTAGGAAGGACTAGCCTGAACACCGGGGAGCTGTTTTTT.